Below, 16 T cell receptor beta chains from the same sample are listed, as sequenced in a study of blood T cell repertoires in COVID-19 (TCRdb year 2020). Libraries were constructed by the immunoSEQ multiplex PCR assay. TCRdb holds this immuneACCESS table with in-frame rearrangements only. Some clones are missing; in checked studies, unresolved V genes explain under half, and the rest has no known cause. The sample table holds about 390,000 clones, of which about 87% were seen once. The ten largest clones capture approximately 2.4% of the sample. The sequenced material came from peripheral blood. These TCRs come from a woman aged 55-70 years with COVID-19, enrolled during active disease.

The chain recombines TRBV4-1 with TRBJ2-2; possibly TRBD2 for D (6 bases). The CDR3 extends over 15 amino acids. V was shortened by 4 bases and J by 8 bases, with 17 bases between the two germline ends. Germline CDR1 reads MGHRA; CDR2 reads YSYEKL. CDR3 protein: CASSRNWGEAGELFF. The CDR3 DNA reads TGCGCCAGCAGCCGGAATTGGGGGGAGGCTGGGGAGCTGTTTTTT.

The chain couples TRBV3-1 (or the pseudogene TRBV3-2) to TRBJ2-3, with TRBD2 matching over 8 bases. The CDR3 is made up of 17 amino acids. CDR1 is LGHDT and CDR2 is YNNKEL in the germline V gene (reference sequence). The V segment lost 0 bases and the J segment 0 bases; nucleotides outside the gene matches: 5. Written as DNA, the CDR3 is TGTGCCAGCAGCCAAGAGGGGCGGGGGGTCAGCACAGATACGCAGTATTTT. It is translated as CASSQEGRGVSTDTQYF.

The CDR3 sequence is CASSLETARNSPLHF. CDR3 coding DNA: TGTGCCAGCAGCTTAGAGACAGCTCGTAATTCACCCCTCCACTTT. The V and J genes are TRBV7-9 and TRBJ1-6, with D possibly matching TRBD1 (5 bases). The V and J ends lost 1 base and 6 bases respectively, with 10 bases between them. This CDR3 contains 15 residues. Germline CDR1 reads SEHNR; CDR2 reads FQNEAQ (reference sequence). Full variable domain (missing parts from reference TRBV7-9 and TRBJ1-6): DTGVSQNPRHKITKRGQNVTFRCDPISEHNRLYWYRQTLGQGPEFLTYFQNEAQLEKSRLLSDRFSAERPKGSFSTLEIQRTEQGDSAMYLCASSLETARNSPLHFGNGTRLTVT.

The chain combines TRBV5-1 with TRBJ1-1; 8 bases line up with TRBD1. The CDR3 covers 14 residues. From germline, CDR1 is SGHRS and CDR2 YFSETQ. The junction had 3 bases not matched to a gene; V was cut back by 0 bases and J by 5 bases. CDR3 sequence (DNA): TGCGCCAGCAGCTTGGGACAGGGGTGGACTGAAGCTTTCTTT. Translated: CASSLGQGWTEAFF.

V usage is TRBV5-1 and J usage is TRBJ2-7; D not resolved. Germline assignment: CDR1 SGHRS and CDR2 YFSETQ. V lost 4 bases, J lost 5 bases, and 10 bases lay in between. This CDR3 comprises 12 residues. CDR3 DNA: TGCGCCAGCAGCAGCCCTCAGGACGAGCAGTACTTC. Protein sequence: CASSSPQDEQYF.

CDR3 in DNA: TGTGCCATCAGTGAATCGCTAGCGGGGGGGCCGGGGACGCAGTATTTT. This sequence encodes CAISESLAGGPGTQYF. J is TRBJ2-3 and V is TRBV10-3; 12 positions agree with TRBD2. This CDR3 is 16 amino acids long. Germline assignment: CDR1 ENHRY and CDR2 SYGVKD. The junction had 10 bases not matched to a gene; V was cut back by 3 bases and J by 9 bases.

This chain joins TRBV4-1 and TRBJ2-3, with TRBD2 matching over 8 bases. The J segment lost 2 bases and the V segment lost 2 bases, leaving 6 bases of the junction unmatched. The length of the CDR3 is 16 residues. Germline loops: CDR1 MGHRA, CDR2 YSYEKL. DNA for the CDR3: TGCGCCAGCAGCCAACGGGGGGGCCAATCCACAGATACGCAGTATTTT. This codes for CASSQRGGQSTDTQYF.

The chain joins TRBV6-2 or TRBV6-3 to TRBJ1-2; D unresolved. The V gene's germline CDR1 is MNHEY and CDR2 SVGEGT. Trimming pared 5 bases from V and 2 bases from J, leaving 9 bases between. The CDR3 sequence is 13 residues long. Here the CDR3 reads CASSGTENYGYTF. The CDR3 DNA reads TGTGCCAGCAGTGGTACAGAAAACTATGGCTACACCTTC.

This chain links TRBV7-9 with TRBJ1-6, with 9 bases matching TRBD1. With 3 bases clipped from V and 8 bases from J, the junction kept 2 bases outside the gene matches. In germline, CDR1 is SEHNR, CDR2 FQNEAQ (reference sequence). This CDR3 is built from 14 residues. CDR3 loop: CASSFGQGYSPLHF. CDR3 sequence (DNA): TGTGCCAGCAGCTTTGGACAGGGGTATTCACCCCTCCACTTT.

The chain joins TRBV11-2 to TRBJ1-1; D gene uncertain. V lost 0 bases and J 5 bases, leaving 10 bases between the germline ends. Per germline, CDR1 SGHAT and CDR2 FQNNGV. The CDR3 loop spans 14 amino acids. The CDR3 DNA sequence: TGTGCCAGCAGCTTAGACTACGGAGGGACTGAAGCTTTCTTT. It codes for CASSLDYGGTEAFF.

The chain has TRBV28 and TRBJ2-1, with 15 positions matching TRBD2. With 5 bases clipped from V and 10 bases from J, the junction kept 6 bases outside the gene matches. CDR3 size: 15 residues. CDR1 and CDR2 (germline): MDHEN, SYDVKM. CDR3 protein: CASSRTSGGVREQFF. The DNA for the CDR3 is TGTGCCAGCAGTCGGACTAGCGGGGGGGTCAGGGAGCAGTTCTTC.

The genes are TRBV7-7 and TRBJ2-5; TRBD1 aligns across 7 bases. The germline CDR1 and CDR2 sequences are SSHAT and FNYEAQ (reference sequence). After removal of 4 bases from V and 1 base from J, the junction contained 6 bases not matched to a gene. CDR3 length equals 15 residues. The CDR3: CASSSGHRGQETQYF. DNA of the CDR3: TGTGCCAGCAGCTCCGGCCACAGGGGCCAAGAGACCCAGTACTTC.

This chain joins TRBV7-2 and TRBJ1-2; D gene unclear. V lost 1 base to trimming and J lost 4 bases, with 7 bases between them. This CDR3 is built from 13 residues. CDR1 SGHTA and CDR2 FQGNSA come from the germline V gene. CDR3 coding DNA: TGTGCCAGCAGCTTAGTAACAGTCTATGGCTACACCTTC. Encoded protein: CASSLVTVYGYTF.

V and J are TRBV14 and TRBJ2-2; D uncertain. Germline lookup yields CDR1 SGHDN and CDR2 FVKESK. The germline V and J ends were trimmed by 5 bases and 4 bases, with 8 bases remaining between them. This CDR3 is built from 13 residues. The CDR3 sequence is CASSKTPTGELFF. The CDR3 region has the DNA TGTGCCAGCAGCAAGACTCCCACCGGGGAGCTGTTTTTT. Full variable domain (missing parts from reference TRBV14 and TRBJ2-2): EAGVTQFPSHSVIEKGQTVTLRCDPISGHDNLYWYRRVMGKEIKFLLHFVKESKQDESGMPNNRFLAERTGGTYSTLKVQPAELEDSGVYFCASSKTPTGELFFGEGSRLTVL.

The chain recombines TRBV19 with TRBJ2-4, with a possible D match to TRBD2 (5 bases). From germline, CDR1 is LNHDA and CDR2 SQIVND (reference sequence). V was pared by 8 bases and J by 0 bases, with 20 bases between. There are 17 residues in the CDR3. Here the CDR3 DNA reads TGTGCCAGTGGAGGACGCGGCGCCAGCGGAGCCAAAAACATTCAGTACTTC. Protein product: CASGGRGASGAKNIQYF.

This clone has a handful of counts. The J gene is TRBJ1-1, the V gene TRBV6-1; no definite D call. This CDR3 comprises 13 residues. Germline lookup yields CDR1 MNHNS and CDR2 SASEGT. The ends were cut back, 2 bases at V and 1 base at J, with 5 bases in the middle. As DNA, the CDR3 is TGTGCCAGCAGTGAAATATGGAACACTGAAGCTTTCTTT. Translating it yields CASSEIWNTEAFF.